Below are 8 T cell receptor beta chains sequenced from a single sample in a study of yellow fever vaccine responses in identical twins. TCRdb redid the calling of the RT-PCR reads with MiXCR, one entry per CDR3 protein. The data contain about 14,000 distinct CDR3 sequences, roughly 84% of them singletons. The specimen was T cells from blood (PBMCs), unsorted or a sorted subset (not recorded which), collected before or after yellow fever vaccination (not recorded which). The receptors here all came from a woman under 30 who received the yellow fever vaccine.

The V gene is TRBV28, the J gene TRBJ1-3; no clear D gene. This CDR3 is 12 amino acids long. CDR1 is MDHEN, CDR2 SYDVKM, per germline. V lost 1 base and J lost 5, with 3 bases in between. The CDR3 DNA follows: TGTGCCAGCAGTTTATTCCGAAACACCATATATTTT. As protein: CASSLFRNTIYF.

The count of this clonotype is one. The gene calls are TRBV7-3 and TRBJ2-3, with no clear D. CDR3 length: 16 amino acids. CDR1 is SGHTA, CDR2 FQGTGA, per germline. Trimming shortened V by 2 bases and J by 1 base, and 13 bases separated the two germline ends. CDR3 coding DNA: TGTGCCAGCAGCTTATGGGGTAGCACCCGCACAGATACGCAGTATTTT. This translates into CASSLWGSTRTDTQYF.

This clonotype was seen a handful of times. V is TRBV29-1 and J is TRBJ2-7; D perhaps matches TRBD1 (5 bases). Germline V gives CDR1 SQVTM, CDR2 ANQGSEA. V was shortened by 7 bases and J by 0 bases, with 10 bases between the two germline ends. The CDR3 is 12 residues long. CDR3 DNA: TGCAGCGCACAGGAAAGCTCCTACGAGCAGTACTTC. It yields the protein CSAQESSYEQYF.

This chain connects TRBV6-1 to TRBJ2-7; D possibly corresponds to TRBD1 (5 bases). Trimming removed 6 bases from V and 2 bases from J, with 11 bases in between. Germline values: CDR1 MNHNS, CDR2 SASEGT. The CDR3 is made up of 13 amino acids. The CDR3 DNA reads TGTGCCAGCAGCCCCCAGACAGCCTACGAGCAGTACGTC. Its translation is CASSPQTAYEQYV.

CDR3 region: CASSPVQVSETQYF. CDR3 nucleotide sequence: TGTGCCAGCTCACCGGTACAGGTATCAGAGACCCAGTACTTC. The rearrangement joins TRBV18 to TRBJ2-5, with a weak D call TRBD1 (5 bases). Trimming shortened V by 3 bases and J by 4 bases, and 12 bases separated the two germline ends. This CDR3 has 14 amino acids. Germline V CDR1 and CDR2: KGHSH, LQKENI.

This clonotype has a handful of counts. The genes are TRBV5-1 and TRBJ2-1; 11 bases map to TRBD2. The germline CDR1 and CDR2 sequences are SGHRS and YFSETQ. V shed 4 bases, J shed 7 bases, and the junction held 10 bases outside the gene matches. This CDR3 spans 16 amino acids. The CDR3 region has the DNA TGCGCCAGCAGCCCGGGGACTAGCGGCGCTAGGAATGAGCAGTTCTTC. It is translated as CASSPGTSGARNEQFF.

This clonotype was observed a handful of times. V and J are TRBV29-1 and TRBJ2-5, with D possibly TRBD1 on 6 matching bases. The germline V gene encodes CDR1 SQVTM and CDR2 ANQGSEA. V was clipped by 3 bases and J by 5 bases, with 16 bases between them. The length of the CDR3 is 14 residues. The CDR3 spells CSVDLASQGETQYF. CDR3 DNA sequence: TGCAGCGTTGATTTAGCGTCCCAGGGGGAGACCCAGTACTTC.

V gene TRBV12-3 or TRBV12-4 combines with J gene TRBJ1-1; the D gene is possibly TRBD1 (5 bases). Trimming stripped 0 bases from V and 0 bases from J, with 11 bases between. There are 16 residues in the CDR3. The CDR3 nucleotides read TGTGCCAGCAGTTTAGCGTGGGGACGGCTGAACACTGAAGCTTTCTTT. Translated, it gives CASSLAWGRLNTEAFF.